This T cell receptor (beta chain) was captured by sequencing in a study of shared clonotypes between healthy human individuals (dated by TCRdb to the early 2020s). Study-wide context: The cohort included a few men and a couple of women between 18 and 49 years of age. To estimate repertoire size and how much clonotype sharing occurs between individuals, the study deeply sequenced the blood TCR repertoires of about five healthy adults. Each donor's leukapheresis produced roughly between roughly 0.94 and 9.5 billion PBMCs. For each donor, CD4 naive and CD4 memory were each run on three plates, CD8 naive on two plates, and CD8 memory on one plate. Different laboratories and diverse techniques were used to prepare libraries and sequence TCR repertoires, to increase sequencing depth and limit assay-specific biases.

This clone appeared a few times. Its target antigen remains unknown. No much larger clone exists at a distance of one base, and base qualities are not known. Using the deep immunoSEQ assay, TCR CDR3 regions were amplified from genomic DNA by multiplex PCR. Extracted genomic DNA from each cell subset was distributed evenly across all wells of several immunoSEQ 96-well plates, and each plate was treated as a replicate. Each replicate PCR for sorted subsets received 200 ng genomic DNA, equal to about 30,000 T cell genomes. Purified libraries were measured with a Qubit 3.0 fluorometer, size-checked on a Bioanalyzer 2100, and measured again with the KAPA Library Quantification kit. Every immunoSEQ 96-well plate was sequenced on a dedicated single-read 150-cycle Illumina NextSeq 550 flow cell. As for the original processing: Because the immunoSEQ output held only junctional sequences and lacked quality scores, the filtering could not match the filtering applied to full-length reads. Sequences were annotated with PyIR, a Python wrapper for IgBLAST v1.9, and V/J genes and CDR3 were assigned using IMGT germline references. Reads with weak V/J assignments (E-value above 1e-6), missing CDR3, stop codons, out-of-frame junctions, or ambiguous translated residues were removed. V3J clonotypes were defined by identical inferred V gene, J gene, and CDR3 amino acid sequence. Percentage overlap between repertoires was calculated by dividing the number of shared unique clonotypes by the size of the smaller repertoire. RTK rarefaction, the Chao1 estimator, and Recon v2.1 estimates of unobserved clonotypes were used to assess repertoire richness. Generation probabilities were computed with OLGA for all TCRbeta clonotypes obtained by the gDNA method from four donors. Entries here come from immuneACCESS through TCRdb and include only in-frame sequences with V and J called. Some clones fail to appear in such tables; in the studies checked, an unresolved V gene covers under half of the shortfall, and the cause of the remainder is unknown. Clonal size and the V and J genes are those of that table, whereas D and trimming came from the DNA. This sample gives about 120,000 clones in total; about 70% of them show up just once. The ten largest make up about 22% of the sample.

From the germline V gene, CDR1 is MGHDK and CDR2 is SYGVNS. The CDR3 holds 13 amino acids from the cysteine to the phenylalanine. The sequence is cut down to CDR3 DNA, 39 bases in frame from base 1. Overall study results and their limits: Sampling was restricted to blood, and TCR repertoires in tissues likely differ from the TCR repertoires found in blood. Clonotypes shared by all four sorted-subset donors showed higher generation probabilities than non-shared clonotypes. Across four donors, around 5.4% of naive CD4, approximately 3.6% of naive CD8, approximately 2.5% of memory CD4, and 0.4% of memory CD8 clonotypes were shared. Pairwise subsampling indicated that sequencing depth was expected to affect the degree of clonotype sharing among donors. Larger estimated clonotype richness was generally found for naive subsets than for memory subsets. Even with the large sequencing depth, rarefaction of the sorted-subset datasets indicated that sequencing was incomplete. The genetic and exposure-history diversity represented was limited by the small number of donors.

The donors were healthy, HIV-negative adults who had no recently reported acute infections or vaccinations. All donors were Caucasian adults living in Nashville, Tennessee, USA. CD8 memory samples were composed of magnetically selected CD45RO+ cells combined with CCR7-negative CD45RA+ effector memory (TemRA) cells. Blood was collected by leukapheresis, and PBMCs were isolated by Ficoll-Histopaque density gradient centrifugation and then cryopreserved in liquid nitrogen vapor phase. Purity and quantity of every magnetically sorted T cell population were checked by analytical flow cytometry. Each sorted fraction had its genomic DNA isolated and then quantified by UV absorbance on a Nanodrop 2000c.

This receptor was taken from a woman between 25 and 40 years old in good health. The sample was memory CD8+ T cells sorted from blood. Reading the label with the study, this specimen's cell subset or site is: CD45RO+ cells pooled with CCR7-negative TemRA cells. In this chain, TRBV25-1 is recombined with TRBJ2-5; 7 junctional bases match TRBD2. With the DNA end fitting TRBJ2-7 better, the J assignment may be wrong. The sequenced DNA: TGTGCCAGCAGCCAAAGCGGGAACTACGAGCAGTACTTC. Its protein reads: CASSQSGNYEQYF.